Each of the 31 T cell receptor beta chains below was sequenced from the same sample in a study of glioma-infiltrating T cells. Amplification of TCR alpha and beta CDR3 regions from RNA used iRepertoire nested multiplex PCR. TCRdb recomputed calls from the multiplex PCR reads with MiXCR, one row per CDR3 protein. The table records more than 300,000 distinct CDR3 sequences, around 45% of them present only once. Sequencing was carried out using glioma tissue, nonneoplastic brain tissue, or PBMCs (not recorded which). The receptor set was obtained from a human donor with low-grade glioma or glioblastoma, undergoing nonglioma brain surgery, or in good health (not recorded which).

The chain joins TRBV4-3 to TRBJ2-7, with TRBD1 identical over 9 bases. The CDR3 spans 16 residues. Losses at the gene ends were 2 bases for V and 4 bases for J; bases not matched to a gene: 9. Germline-derived CDR1 and CDR2 are LGHNA and YSLEER. CDR3 protein: CASSQQTGGAGYEQYF. CDR3 coding DNA: TGCGCCAGCAGCCAACAAACAGGGGGCGCGGGTTACGAGCAGTACTTC.

This clonotype has only one observation. Mismatch with germline at one junction end may stem from a read error. The V and J genes are TRBV20-1 and TRBJ2-1; D is unresolved. Germline V gene sequence: CDR1 DFQATT, CDR2 SNEGSKA (reference sequence). CDR3 length equals 14 residues. CDR3 amino acids: CSARGPGGEYELFF. CDR3 nucleotides: TGCAGTGCTAGAGGGCCTGGTGGAGAGTATGAGCTGTTCTTC.

The chain links TRBV20-1 to TRBJ1-6; a weak D match, TRBD1 (6 bases). Trimming took 3 bases from V and 4 from J, leaving 10 bases between them. Per the germline V gene, CDR1 is DFQATT and CDR2 is SNEGSKA (reference sequence). This CDR3 region has 14 residues. The CDR3: CSASIQGYNSPLHF. CDR3 coding DNA: TGCAGTGCTAGTATACAGGGATATAATTCACCCCTCCACTTT.

The rearrangement joins TRBV7-9 to TRBJ1-1; possibly TRBD1 for D (6 bases). V lost 4 bases and J lost 1, with 13 bases in between. Germline assignment: CDR1 SEHNR and CDR2 FQNEAQ (reference sequence). The CDR3 is made up of 15 amino acids. For the CDR3, the DNA is TGTGCCAGCAGCTCCCTACAGGGCAAGAACACTGAAGCTTTCTTT. It is translated as CASSSLQGKNTEAFF. The full variable domain, completed using reference TRBV7-9 and TRBJ1-1, is DTGVSQNPRHKITKRGQNVTFRCDPISEHNRLYWYRQTLGQGPEFLTYFQNEAQLEKSRLLSDRFSAERPKGSFSTLEIQRTEQGDSAMYLCASSSLQGKNTEAFFGQGTRLTVV.

This clonotype appeared many times. The chain employs TRBV7-2 and TRBJ2-2; D is ambiguous. The germline V gene encodes CDR1 SGHTA and CDR2 FQGNSA. This CDR3 has 14 residues. Trimming removed 3 bases from V and 1 base from J, with 6 bases in between. The CDR3, as DNA: TGTGCCAGCAGCTTTGGAAGGAACACCGGGGAGCTGTTTTTT. Its translation: CASSFGRNTGELFF.

With respect to this clonotype: A much larger clonotype is one base distant, so this may be a read error. This chain joins TRBV27 and TRBJ1-5; 9 bases align to TRBD1. The ends lost 3 bases at V and 9 bases at J; junction bases unmatched: 9. Germline loops: CDR1 MNHEY, CDR2 SMNVEV (reference sequence). The CDR3 is 15 residues long. CDR3 amino acids: CASSFSGTGSLPQHF. CDR3 bases: TGTGCCAGCAGTTTTTCCGGGACAGGGAGCCTGCCCCAGCATTTT.

This clonotype was seen a few times. The chain employs TRBV2 and TRBJ1-1; TRBD1 might be the D (6 bases). Per the germline V gene, CDR1 is SNHLY and CDR2 is FYNNEI. The CDR3 loop spans 14 amino acids. Trimming took off 11 bases at V and 4 bases at J, with 20 bases between the two ends. For the CDR3, the DNA is TGTGCCGTCTTAGGGGGGGAAGGTTCCACTGAAGCTTTCTTT. Translated: CAVLGGEGSTEAFF.

This chain joins TRBV6-2 or TRBV6-3 and TRBJ2-1; TRBD2 matches at 7 bases. Trimming took 3 bases from V and 3 from J; bases not matched to a gene: 5. From germline, CDR1 is MNHEY and CDR2 SVGEGT. The CDR3 runs 15 residues. The CDR3 reads CASSYLAERYNEQFF. The CDR3 DNA reads as TGTGCCAGCAGTTATCTAGCGGAGCGCTACAATGAGCAGTTCTTC.

The chain uses TRBV7-9 and TRBJ2-6; D is possibly TRBD2 (6 bases). Germline V gives CDR1 SEHNR, CDR2 FQNEAQ (reference sequence). The V end was cut by 7 bases, the J end by 4 bases, with 11 bases between. The CDR3 extends over 14 amino acids. The CDR3 bases are TGTGCCAGCAAGGAGGGAACCGGGGCCAACGTCCTGACTTTC. This sequence encodes CASKEGTGANVLTF.

The chain joins TRBV20-1 to TRBJ2-1; TRBD1 or TRBD2 may be the D gene (5 bases each). The CDR3 is 14 amino acids. With 7 bases removed from V and 4 bases from J, the gap between germline ends came to 17 bases. CDR1 and CDR2 (germline): DFQATT, SNEGSKA (reference sequence). CDR3 sequence: CSVRTGGIYNEQFF. The CDR3 DNA reads as TGCAGTGTTCGGACTGGGGGAATTTACAATGAGCAGTTCTTC.

This clonotype was counted a few times. The rearrangement links TRBV7-9 to TRBJ1-1; 11 bases align to TRBD1. Germline-derived CDR1 and CDR2 are SEHNR and FQNEAQ (reference sequence). Trimming took 5 bases from V and 5 from J; bases not matched to a gene: 10. This CDR3 spans 16 amino acids. As DNA, the CDR3 is TGTGCCAGCAGCCCCGGACAGGGGGCGGTTTGGACTGAAGCTTTCTTT. Translation: CASSPGQGAVWTEAFF.

This clonotype was recorded once. The chain combines TRBV4-1 with TRBJ2-3; D ambiguous. Per germline, CDR1 MGHRA and CDR2 YSYEKL. V lost 0 bases, J lost 0 bases, and 16 bases lay in between. This CDR3 is 18 amino acids long. This CDR3 is CASSQDQAGGSSTDTQYF. The DNA for the CDR3 is TGCGCCAGCAGCCAAGATCAGGCCGGCGGTAGCAGCACAGATACGCAGTATTTT.

The table lists this clonotype with a few counts. This rearrangement joins TRBV24-1 to TRBJ1-2; D may be TRBD1 (6 bases). Germline CDR1 and CDR2: KGHDR and SFDVKD. This CDR3 has 13 residues. V was pared by 2 bases and J by 7 bases, with 10 bases between. The CDR3 spells CATSDSNRVGYTF. CDR3 bases: TGTGCCACCAGTGATTCTAACAGGGTTGGCTACACCTTC.

This clonotype was observed many times. The chain combines TRBV6-2 or TRBV6-3 with TRBJ2-1; D is unclear. V was trimmed by 6 bases and J by 0 bases, leaving 12 bases between them. The CDR3 covers 15 residues. Germline CDR1 and CDR2: MNHEY and SVGEGT. CDR3 bases: TGTGCCAGCAGGAACTACGCAGGCTCCTACAATGAGCAGTTCTTC. Residues: CASRNYAGSYNEQFF.

This clonotype was seen a handful of times. This chain links TRBV3-1 with TRBJ2-1; a weak D match, TRBD2 (6 bases). CDR3 size: 17 residues. Germline CDR1 is LGHDT and CDR2 is YNNKEL (reference sequence). The V end was cut by 0 bases, the J end by 2 bases, with 14 bases between. As DNA, the CDR3 is TGTGCCAGCAGCCAAGATTTAGCGGCCTCGCCCTACAATGAGCAGTTCTTC. Translated: CASSQDLAASPYNEQFF.

As concerns this clonotype: A much larger clone lies one base from this, so it may be a read error. This CDR3 is CATSRGVSEYGYTF. The CDR3 DNA follows: TGTGCCACCAGCAGAGGGGTTTCTGAATATGGCTACACCTTC. The gene calls are TRBV15 and TRBJ1-2, with D unclear. CDR3 size: 14 residues. Per germline, CDR1 LNHNV and CDR2 YYDKDF (reference sequence). The V end was cut by 1 base, the J end by 5 bases, with 11 bases between.

This clonotype was counted between two and nine times. This chain uses TRBV7-9 with TRBJ2-7, with D perhaps matching TRBD1 (6 bases). Germline V gives CDR1 SEHNR, CDR2 FQNEAQ (reference sequence). V was cut by 3 bases and J by 0 bases, with 15 bases left in between. The CDR3 contains 16 residues. Here the CDR3 reads CASSLAVGRGSYEQYF. Written as DNA, the CDR3 is TGTGCCAGCAGCTTGGCTGTAGGCAGGGGCTCCTACGAGCAGTACTTC.

The chain uses TRBV11-2 and TRBJ2-7; D is perhaps TRBD1 (6 bases). The CDR3 covers 14 residues. The V gene's germline CDR1 is SGHAT and CDR2 FQNNGV. V was cut by 8 bases and J by 5 bases, with 19 bases left in between. This chain's CDR3 is CASGNPTGIHEQYF. DNA of the CDR3: TGTGCCAGCGGCAACCCTACAGGGATCCACGAGCAGTACTTC.

This clonotype was found once. The conserved phenylalanine or tryptophan normally closing the CDR3 is absent here, so this likely arose from a read error. The chain has TRBV5-1 and TRBJ2-1; 8 nucleotides match TRBD2. The trim removed 3 bases at V and 2 bases at J, leaving 4 bases unmatched. Germline V CDR1 and CDR2: SGHRS, YFSETQ. The CDR3 length is 15 residues. The chain's CDR3 is CASSSTSGTYNEQFL. The CDR3 bases are TGCGCCAGCAGCTCCACTAGCGGAACCTACAATGAGCAGTTCCTC.

This clonotype has just a few counts. The rearrangement uses TRBV4-3 and TRBJ2-1, with TRBD1 identical over 9 bases. The germline gives CDR1 LGHNA, CDR2 YSLEER. Unmatched junction bases numbered 1, after V lost 0 bases and J lost 4 bases. This CDR3 has 15 amino acids. This CDR3 reads CASSQDGTGYNEQFF. The CDR3 DNA is TGCGCCAGCAGCCAAGATGGGACAGGGTACAATGAGCAGTTCTTC.

This clonotype came up many times. CDR3 in amino acids: CASRSRAGVYNEQFF. The CDR3 nucleotides are TGTGCCAGCAGATCAAGGGCGGGGGTATACAATGAGCAGTTCTTC. The J gene is TRBJ2-1, the V gene TRBV27, with 7 bases fitting TRBD2. CDR1 and CDR2 from the germline V gene are MNHEY and SMNVEV (reference sequence). This CDR3 has 15 residues. Trimming took 6 bases from V and 4 from J; bases not matched to a gene: 9.

This clonotype appeared many times. The chain employs TRBV28 and TRBJ2-7; D uncertain. V lost 3 bases and J 7 bases, leaving 10 bases between the germline ends. Germline V gene data show CDR1 as MDHEN and CDR2 as SYDVKM. This CDR3 region has 12 residues. The CDR3, as DNA: TGTGCCAGCAGTTTTAGGTTCGGAGAGCAGTACTTC. It encodes CASSFRFGEQYF.

This rearrangement joins TRBV4-1 to TRBJ2-5, with 14 bases that match TRBD2. The trim removed 4 bases at V and 4 bases at J, leaving 8 bases unmatched. Germline V CDR1 and CDR2: MGHRA, YSYEKL. The length of the CDR3 is 17 residues. The CDR3, as DNA: TGCGCCAGCAGCCCGGGACTAGCGGGAGTCGGTGGAGAGACCCAGTACTTC. Protein: CASSPGLAGVGGETQYF.

This clonotype was seen many times. In DNA, the CDR3 is TGTGCCAGCAGCTTGGGAGGGGAAACTGAAGCTTTCTTT. Residues: CASSLGGETEAFF. The chain recombines TRBV7-6 with TRBJ1-1, with D possibly being TRBD1 (5 bases). In germline, CDR1 is SGHVS, CDR2 FNYEAQ. This CDR3 is 13 amino acids long. The V end was cut by 3 bases, the J end by 5 bases, with 10 bases between.

In the case of this clonotype: Possible read error: a much larger clone is one base away. It is likely a read error, because the conserved phenylalanine at the end of the CDR3 is missing. The rearrangement uses TRBV28 and TRBJ2-3; 10 bases fit TRBD2. V lost 5 bases, J lost 4 bases, and 3 bases stayed unmatched. The germline CDR1 and CDR2 sequences are MDHEN and SYDVKM. This CDR3 region has 14 residues. CDR3 in amino acids: CASSSGRASDTQYL. The CDR3 nucleotides read TGTGCCAGCAGTAGCGGGAGGGCCTCAGATACGCAGTATCTT.

This chain links TRBV5-1 with TRBJ2-3; possible D gene TRBD1, 6 bases. Germline values: CDR1 SGHRS, CDR2 YFSETQ. V was shortened by 0 bases and J by 4 bases, with 9 bases between the two germline ends. The CDR3 spans 14 residues. CDR3 sequence (DNA): TGCGCCAGCAGCTTGGTAACAGGGTCAGATACGCAGTATTTT. Translation gives CASSLVTGSDTQYF. The variable domain in full, with the rest retrieved from reference TRBV5-1 and TRBJ2-3, is KAGVTQTPRYLIKTRGQQVTLSCSPISGHRSVSWYQQTPGQGLQFLFEYFSETQRNKGNFPGRFSGRQFSNSRSEMNVSTLELGDSALYLCASSLVTGSDTQYFGPGTRLTVL.

This clonotype occurred a few times. Given a much more abundant clone one base away, this may be a read error. Lacking the conserved final phenylalanine or tryptophan, this CDR3 likely reflects a read error. The chain is built from TRBV5-1 and TRBJ1-1; unclear D gene. CDR3 length equals 13 residues. Germline V gives CDR1 SGHRS, CDR2 YFSETQ. V was trimmed by 7 bases and J by 1 base, leaving 11 bases between them. CDR3 nucleotide sequence: TGCGCCAGCGGGGAGGGTCCGAACACTGAAGCTTTCCTT. It encodes CASGEGPNTEAFL.

The chain combines TRBV7-2 with TRBJ1-2; D may be TRBD1 (5 bases). The germline V gene encodes CDR1 SGHTA and CDR2 FQGNSA. V lost 0 bases and J 9 bases, leaving 20 bases between the germline ends. The CDR3 totals 16 residues. DNA for the CDR3: TGTGCCAGCAGCTTAGCAAGAGGGAGGGGCAGGCTGAGCTACACCTTC. It yields the protein CASSLARGRGRLSYTF.

The table lists this clonotype with many counts. This chain links TRBV6-2 or TRBV6-3 with TRBJ2-7; D is undetermined. The V and J ends lost 2 bases and 0 bases respectively, with 14 bases between them. CDR1 and CDR2 from the germline V gene are MNHEY and SVGEGT. CDR3 length: 16 residues. The DNA of the CDR3 is TGTGCCAGCAGTTACCCCTCCCGGCGAGACTCCTACGAGCAGTACTTC. Amino acid sequence: CASSYPSRRDSYEQYF.

V and J are TRBV6-2 or TRBV6-3 and TRBJ2-1; tentative D call: TRBD2 (6 bases). With the DNA end fitting TRBJ2-5 better, the J assignment may be wrong. The CDR3 loop spans 13 amino acids. CDR1 and CDR2 from the germline V gene are MNHEY and SVGEGT. The CDR3 is CASGFGGEKTQYF. The DNA of the CDR3 is TGTGCCAGCGGTTTTGGAGGGGAAAAGACCCAGTACTTC.

This clonotype was detected a few times. J is TRBJ2-7 and V is TRBV28, with 10 bases that match TRBD1. Losses at the gene ends were 2 bases for V and 5 bases for J; bases not matched to a gene: 12. The germline V gene encodes CDR1 MDHEN and CDR2 SYDVKM. The CDR3 totals 17 residues. The CDR3 DNA reads as TGTGCCAGCAGTTTAGGGGTGTACGACAGGGGGCACGACGAGCAGTACTTC. As protein: CASSLGVYDRGHDEQYF.